Sequencing of this T cell receptor beta chain was carried out in a study of blood T cell repertoires in COVID-19. In the study overall: The samples span acute and convalescent COVID-19 from the United States, Italy and Spain. Sources were T cells, B-cell-depleted T cells, or PBMCs; the material itself was cDNA or gDNA.

Germline lookup yields CDR1 KGHSH and CDR2 LQKENI. This CDR3 spans 14 amino acids. J was trimmed by 4 bases and V by 3 bases; bases with no gene match: 3. In the original analysis: Reference gene primer amplification gave nucleated cell count estimates. Profiling relied on immunoSEQ multiplex PCR, and the TCRdb table lists in-frame clones only, not all of them. The DNA was the basis for D and trimming; V, J and clone size are from that table. Altogether roughly 81,000 clones are present, around 91% being singletons, with the ten largest covering 9.5% to 15%. Sequencing was carried out using peripheral blood. This TCR was sampled from an older man with active or convalescent COVID-19. V is TRBV18 and J is TRBJ1-5, with 7 bases that match TRBD1. CDR3 protein: CASSPSTGNQPQHF. CDR3 nucleotide sequence: TGTGCCAGCTCACCCTCGACAGGGAATCAGCCCCAGCATTTT.